The 16 T cell receptor beta chains presented below share a single source sample, sequenced in a study of shared clonotypes between healthy human individuals. The method was immunoSEQ multiplex PCR; TCRdb's version includes in-frame clones alone and lacks a portion of them. Among around 100,000 clones, around 71% were seen once, and the ten largest hold about 22%. What was sequenced was memory CD8+ T cells sorted from blood. Noted subset: CD45RO+ cells pooled with CCR7-negative TemRA cells. The receptor set was obtained from a woman aged 25 to 39 in good health.

This clone occurred many times. The chain employs TRBV6-1 and TRBJ1-1; D is unclear. The germline gives CDR1 MNHNS, CDR2 SASEGT. V was shortened by 2 bases and J by 1 base, with 11 bases between the two germline ends. This CDR3 region has 15 residues. CDR3 sequence: CASSETQLWNTEAFF. CDR3 coding DNA: TGTGCCAGCAGTGAAACCCAGTTGTGGAACACTGAAGCTTTCTTT.

This clone was counted a few times. The V and J genes are TRBV2 and TRBJ2-1, with 7 bases aligning to TRBD1. The CDR3 runs to 15 residues. CDR1 is SNHLY, CDR2 FYNNEI, per germline. V shed 4 bases, J shed 9 bases, and the junction held 12 bases outside the gene matches. CDR3 in amino acids: CASSGQTGRESEQFF. The CDR3 nucleotides read TGTGCCAGCAGTGGGCAGACAGGGAGAGAGAGTGAGCAGTTCTTC.

This chain links TRBV4-1 with TRBJ1-1; TRBD1 matches at 8 bases. Losses at the gene ends were 2 bases for V and 0 bases for J; bases not matched to a gene: 2. This CDR3 has 15 amino acids. The germline CDR1 and CDR2 sequences are MGHRA and YSYEKL. Written as DNA, the CDR3 is TGCGCCAGCAGCCAACGACAGGGGCTGAACACTGAAGCTTTCTTT. Translation gives CASSQRQGLNTEAFF.

The chain is built from TRBV25-1 and TRBJ2-2, with a possible D match to TRBD2 (5 bases). This CDR3 is built from 15 residues. The germline V gene encodes CDR1 MGHDK and CDR2 SYGVNS. Trimming removed 4 bases from V and 4 bases from J, with 13 bases in between. CDR3 nucleotide sequence: TGTGCCAGCAGTGGGTCCTCAGGAGGCACCGGGGAGCTGTTTTTT. Translation: CASSGSSGGTGELFF.

This clone was detected only a few times. This chain links TRBV5-6 with TRBJ1-1; 8 nucleotides align to TRBD1. Per germline, CDR1 SGHDT and CDR2 YYEEEE. Trimming removed 7 bases from V and 0 bases from J; junction bases left unmatched: 2. This CDR3 contains 13 residues. The CDR3 sequence: CASGTGMNTEAFF. The CDR3 coding sequence is TGTGCCAGCGGGACAGGCATGAACACTGAAGCTTTCTTT.

The chain has TRBV5-1 and TRBJ1-2; unclear D gene. Trimming cost V 4 bases and J 3 bases, with 19 bases left between them. The CDR3 is 16 residues long. Germline V gene lookup returns CDR1 SGHRS and CDR2 YFSETQ. The CDR3 loop is CASSPNSATDYYGYTF. The CDR3 coding sequence is TGCGCCAGCAGCCCGAACTCGGCGACCGATTACTATGGCTACACCTTC. Supplemented by reference TRBV5-1 and TRBJ1-2, the full variable domain reads KAGVTQTPRYLIKTRGQQVTLSCSPISGHRSVSWYQQTPGQGLQFLFEYFSETQRNKGNFPGRFSGRQFSNSRSEMNVSTLELGDSALYLCASSPNSATDYYGYTFGSGTRLTVV.

This rearrangement joins TRBV28 to TRBJ1-1; D possibly corresponds to TRBD1 (5 bases). Per germline, CDR1 MDHEN and CDR2 SYDVKM. This CDR3 has 15 amino acids. Deletions cut 5 bases from V and 0 bases from J, with 13 bases between. CDR3 nucleotides: TGTGCCAGCAGTGGGGCAGGGACTATGAACACTGAAGCTTTCTTT. It yields the protein CASSGAGTMNTEAFF.

This clone was seen only a few times. The V call is TRBV12-2, the J call TRBJ1-5. TRBV12-2 is noted as a pseudogene. The CDR3 contains 16 residues. CDR3 residues: CASRSGTRDRSQPQHF. CDR3 DNA sequence: TGTGCAAGTCGCTCCGGGACGAGGGATAGGAGTCAGCCCCAGCATTTT.

The V gene is TRBV10-3, the J gene TRBJ2-1; TRBD2 agrees at 11 bases. J gave up 0 bases and V 0 bases, and 13 bases lay outside the gene matches. The germline gives CDR1 ENHRY, CDR2 SYGVKD. The length of the CDR3 is 21 residues. CDR3 coding DNA: TGTGCCATCAGTGAGTCCCGACGGCTAGCGGGAGGCCAGAGCTCCTACAATGAGCAGTTCTTC. It encodes CAISESRRLAGGQSSYNEQFF.

This clone occurred a few times. This likely stems from a read error, as it lies one base from a far larger clone. At the DNA level, this CDR3 is encoded by other sequences in the same sample as well. The chain joins TRBV9 to TRBJ1-1; D remains ambiguous. The V and J ends lost 0 bases and 4 bases respectively, with 7 bases between them. The V gene's germline CDR1 is SGDLS and CDR2 YYNGEE. The CDR3 is 13 amino acids. CDR3 in amino acids: CASSVAWGTEAFF. The CDR3 DNA reads as TGTGCCAGCAGCGTAGCCTGGGGCACTGAAGCTTTCTTT.

The CDR3 DNA reads as TGTGCCAGCAGTCCACCGGGAGGGTGGTATGGCTACACCTTC. Translation gives CASSPPGGWYGYTF. The rearrangement links TRBV27 to TRBJ1-2; D is ambiguous. The ends were cut back, 5 bases at V and 5 bases at J, with 15 bases in the middle. The length of the CDR3 is 14 residues. Per the germline V gene, CDR1 is MNHEY and CDR2 is SMNVEV (reference sequence).

This clone has only one observation. The gene calls are TRBV7-6 and TRBJ2-3; D is unclear. This CDR3 comprises 13 residues. Germline-derived CDR1 and CDR2 are SGHVS and FNYEAQ. Deletions cut 6 bases from V and 11 bases from J, with 18 bases between. CDR3 sequence reads: CASRIDSILEQYF. CDR3 sequence (DNA): TGTGCCAGCAGAATCGACTCGATCCTGGAGCAGTATTTT.

The chain combines TRBV6-1 with TRBJ2-3; 11 nucleotides match TRBD2. The CDR3 covers 15 residues. The germline CDR1 and CDR2 sequences are MNHNS and SASEGT. Trimming took 1 base from V and 14 from J; bases not matched to a gene: 11. The CDR3 is CASSEGLAGRAERYF. The CDR3 coding sequence is TGTGCCAGCAGTGAAGGACTAGCGGGAAGGGCCGAGAGGTATTTT.

The chain has TRBV2 and TRBJ2-3; the match to TRBD2 covers 8 bases. With V trimmed by 1 base and J by 4 bases, 4 bases remained unmatched. There are 15 residues in the CDR3. CDR1 is SNHLY and CDR2 is FYNNEI in the germline V gene. CDR3 nucleotides: TGTGCCAGCAGTGAAGGGACTAGCTCGGCAGATACGCAGTATTTT. This sequence encodes CASSEGTSSADTQYF. The full variable domain, in which reference TRBV2 and TRBJ2-3 provide the parts outside the CDR3, is EPEVTQTPSHQVTQMGQEVILRCVPISNHLYFYWYRQILGQKVEFLVSFYNNEISEKSEIFDDQFSVERPDGSNFTLKIRSTKLEDSAMYFCASSEGTSSADTQYFGPGTRLTVL.

This chain joins TRBV6-6 and TRBJ2-7, with a weak D call TRBD2 (5 bases). The CDR3 is made up of 14 amino acids. The V gene lost 7 bases and the J gene lost 3 bases, with 16 bases spanning the gap. Germline CDR1 MNHNY, CDR2 SVGAGI (reference sequence). The CDR3 nucleotides read TGTGCCAGCATTAACGGGATTTTCGACTACGAGCAGTACTTC. Translating gives CASINGIFDYEQYF.

The V gene is TRBV28, the J gene TRBJ2-3; a possible D gene is TRBD2 (5 bases). Germline assignment: CDR1 MDHEN and CDR2 SYDVKM. The CDR3 sequence is 16 residues long. V was clipped by 3 bases and J by 2 bases, with 15 bases between them. Written as DNA, the CDR3 is TGTGCCAGCAGTTTCCGGTACTGGAGGCCCACAGATACGCAGTATTTT. Residues: CASSFRYWRPTDTQYF.